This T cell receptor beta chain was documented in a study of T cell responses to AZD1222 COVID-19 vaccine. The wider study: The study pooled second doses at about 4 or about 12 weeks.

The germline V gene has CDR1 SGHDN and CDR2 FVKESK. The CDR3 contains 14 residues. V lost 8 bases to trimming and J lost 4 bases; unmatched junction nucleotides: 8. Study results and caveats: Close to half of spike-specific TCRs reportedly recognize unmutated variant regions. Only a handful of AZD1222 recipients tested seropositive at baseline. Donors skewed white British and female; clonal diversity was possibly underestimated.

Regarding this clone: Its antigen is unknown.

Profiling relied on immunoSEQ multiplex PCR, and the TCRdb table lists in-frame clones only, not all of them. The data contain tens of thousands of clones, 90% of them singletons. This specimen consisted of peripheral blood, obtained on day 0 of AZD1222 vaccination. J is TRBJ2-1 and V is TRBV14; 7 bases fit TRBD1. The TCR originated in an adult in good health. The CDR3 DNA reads TGTGCCAGCGGGTTAGGGGGCTTGTACAATGAGCAGTTCTTC. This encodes CASGLGGLYNEQFF.